This TCR beta chain appears in the sequencing data of a study of metastatic and nonmetastatic thyroid tumors. Study-level information: Repertoires from malignant and benign thyroid patients were compared across blood and tumor or nodule tissue. Study conclusions and caveats: Malignant tumors reportedly showed significantly higher TCR beta diversity than benign nodules in both blood and tumor.

Per the original data handling: A distant-metastasis classifier for papillary thyroid cancer was built using CDR3 differences across clinicopathological groups. TCRdb reprocessed the PCR reads using MiXCR. The V and J calls and clone size are TCRdb's, not the authors'. The table has 25,000 to 30,000 clones, over 20% seen once. Germline V CDR1 and CDR2: MNHEY, SVGEGT. This CDR3 has 13 amino acids. The ends lost 5 bases at V and 3 bases at J; junction bases unmatched: 4. By sample fraction, this clone is medium-sized. Antigen unknown. Ahead of thyroid surgery, no patient had received treatment of any kind.

The clonotype comes from a female donor with papillary thyroid cancer or a benign thyroid nodule (not recorded which). Some clones in this sample may be carry-over from other donors' samples. The V call is TRBV6-2 or TRBV6-3, the J call TRBJ2-7, with 7 bases fitting TRBD2. The specimen was blood. CDR3 DNA: TGTGCCAGCAGTCGAGGGACTAACTACGAGCAGTACTTC. This encodes CASSRGTNYEQYF.